One and the same sample provided the 17 T cell receptor beta chains below, sequenced in a study of cytomegalovirus exposure and HLA in healthy donors. The method was immunoSEQ multiplex PCR; TCRdb's version includes in-frame clones alone and lacks a portion of them. The top ten clones hold 1% to 1.2% of a sample with 220,000 or so clones, 75% to 95% of them seen once. Sequenced material: PBMCs. These receptors came from a woman aged 18-29 years in good health and CMV-seronegative.

V and J are TRBV7-2 and TRBJ2-1, with TRBD2 matching over 8 bases. This CDR3 spans 15 amino acids. Germline loops: CDR1 SGHTA, CDR2 FQGNSA. V lost 5 bases, J lost 3 bases, and 6 bases stayed unmatched. The CDR3 nucleotides are TGTGCCAGCAGCCCGCTAGCGGGCTACTACAATGAGCAGTTCTTC. It specifies CASSPLAGYYNEQFF.

The gene calls are TRBV7-8 and TRBJ1-5; no clear D. CDR1 and CDR2 (germline): SGHVS, FQNEAQ. The V end lost 3 bases, the J end lost 5 bases, and 20 bases lay between the germline ends. This CDR3 comprises 17 residues. The CDR3 bases are TGTGCCAGCAGCTTTAGAGGCCCGGTTAACTTCGATCAGCCCCAGCATTTT. Amino acid sequence: CASSFRGPVNFDQPQHF. Together with reference TRBV7-8 and TRBJ1-5, the CDR3 gives the full variable domain: GAGVSQSPRYKVAKRGQDVALRCDPISGHVSLFWYQQALGQGPEFLTYFQNEAQLDKSGLPSDRFFAERPEGSVSTLKIQRTQQEDSAVYLCASSFRGPVNFDQPQHFGDGTRLSIL.

The rearrangement joins TRBV7-6 to TRBJ2-3, with 11 bases identical to TRBD2. The J segment lost 0 bases and the V segment lost 5 bases, leaving 16 bases of the junction unmatched. This CDR3 is built from 20 residues. Germline V gives CDR1 SGHVS, CDR2 FNYEAQ. The CDR3 coding sequence is TGTGCCAGCAGCCCCGAATTTCTAGCGGGAGGCCCTGCTAGCACAGATACGCAGTATTTT. Translation: CASSPEFLAGGPASTDTQYF.

Written as DNA, the CDR3 is TGTGCCAGCAGTCTTCGGAACAGTATCAACGAGCAGTACTTC. Translating it yields CASSLRNSINEQYF. The chain joins TRBV7-9 to TRBJ2-7; D unclear. CDR1 and CDR2 from the germline V gene are SEHNR and FQNEAQ (reference sequence). This CDR3 spans 14 amino acids. V lost 6 bases and J lost 5, with 17 bases in between.

The V call is TRBV7-8, the J call TRBJ2-7; D perhaps matches TRBD1 (6 bases). This CDR3 has 16 amino acids. V lost 2 bases, J lost 0 bases, and 14 bases lay in between. The germline V gene encodes CDR1 SGHVS and CDR2 FQNEAQ. The CDR3 loop reads CASSLPNRDNSYEQYF. DNA of the CDR3: TGTGCCAGCAGCTTACCGAACCGGGACAACTCCTACGAGCAGTACTTC. The full variable domain, in which reference TRBV7-8 and TRBJ2-7 provide the parts outside the CDR3, is GAGVSQSPRYKVAKRGQDVALRCDPISGHVSLFWYQQALGQGPEFLTYFQNEAQLDKSGLPSDRFFAERPEGSVSTLKIQRTQQEDSAVYLCASSLPNRDNSYEQYFGPGTRLTVT.

J is TRBJ2-5 and V is TRBV5-1; 7 bases map to TRBD1. In germline, CDR1 is SGHRS, CDR2 YFSETQ. This CDR3 contains 14 residues. Trimming took 4 bases from V and 1 from J; bases not matched to a gene: 4. CDR3 in amino acids: CASSQGTVQETQYF. The CDR3 bases are TGCGCCAGCAGCCAGGGGACAGTCCAAGAGACCCAGTACTTC. Full variable domain (remainder filled in from reference TRBV5-1 and TRBJ2-5): KAGVTQTPRYLIKTRGQQVTLSCSPISGHRSVSWYQQTPGQGLQFLFEYFSETQRNKGNFPGRFSGRQFSNSRSEMNVSTLELGDSALYLCASSQGTVQETQYFGPGTRLLVL.

The chain carries TRBV7-2 and TRBJ2-7, with D possibly TRBD1 on 6 matching bases. Germline V lookup: CDR1 SGHTA, CDR2 FQGNSA. V gave up 0 bases and J gave up 5 bases, with 23 bases separating them. The CDR3 spans 18 residues. As DNA, the CDR3 is TGTGCCAGCAGCTTAGCGCGGTTCTTTGCGGACAGACCTCACGAGCAGTACTTC. Translated, it gives CASSLARFFADRPHEQYF.

The J gene is TRBJ1-2, the V gene TRBV7-9; TRBD1 might be the D (5 bases). Germline V lookup: CDR1 SEHNR, CDR2 FQNEAQ (reference sequence). The V gene lost 1 base and the J gene lost 4 bases, with 7 bases spanning the gap. This CDR3 has 13 amino acids. The CDR3 reads CASSLGQGYGYTF. The CDR3 coding sequence is TGTGCCAGCAGCTTAGGGCAGGGCTATGGCTACACCTTC.

The sample holds a few counts of this clone. CDR3 in amino acids: CASSTQLSGYTF. Here the CDR3 DNA reads TGTGCCAGTAGCACACAGCTCTCTGGCTACACCTTC. This rearrangement joins TRBV19 to TRBJ1-2, with D hard to call. Trimming shortened V by 6 bases and J by 7 bases, and 12 bases separated the two germline ends. The CDR3 has 12 amino acids. Looked up from germline, CDR1 is LNHDA and CDR2 is SQIVND (reference sequence). Full variable domain (rest looked up from reference TRBV19 and TRBJ1-2): DGGITQSPKYLFRKEGQNVTLSCEQNLNHDAMYWYRQDPGQGLRLIYYSQIVNDFQKGDIAEGYSVSREKKESFPLTVTSAQKNPTAFYLCASSTQLSGYTFGSGTRLTVV.

The chain uses TRBV2 and TRBJ2-3; D possibly corresponds to TRBD1 (6 bases). The CDR3 loop spans 13 amino acids. CDR1 SNHLY and CDR2 FYNNEI come from the germline V gene. CDR3 sequence reads: CAITGRLTDTQYF. The DNA of the CDR3 is TGTGCTATTACAGGGCGTCTTACAGATACGCAGTATTTT.

The V and J genes are TRBV5-1 and TRBJ2-1; D perhaps matches TRBD1 (6 bases). Trimming shortened V by 1 base and J by 2 bases, and 13 bases separated the two germline ends. The CDR3 loop spans 16 amino acids. The germline V gene has CDR1 SGHRS and CDR2 YFSETQ. As DNA, the CDR3 is TGCGCCAGCAGCTTGCCTACAGGGCTCGCCTACAATGAGCAGTTCTTC. It encodes CASSLPTGLAYNEQFF.

The rearrangement uses TRBV4-1 and TRBJ1-4; tentative D call: TRBD1 (6 bases). Germline values: CDR1 MGHRA, CDR2 YSYEKL. The CDR3 totals 14 residues. V gave up 4 bases and J gave up 6 bases, with 12 bases separating them. The CDR3 region has the DNA TGCGCCAGCAGCCCTGGCGCAGGGGATGAAAAACTGTTTTTT. Translating gives CASSPGAGDEKLFF.

V gene TRBV27 combines with J gene TRBJ2-7; 8 nucleotides line up with TRBD2. The V and J ends lost 5 bases and 0 bases, in that order; junction bases with no gene match: 3. The CDR3 covers 14 residues. CDR1 and CDR2 from the germline V gene are MNHEY and SMNVEV (reference sequence). CDR3 nucleotides: TGTGCCAGCAGTCGAAGCGGGAGCTCCTACGAGCAGTACTTC. The encoded protein is CASSRSGSSYEQYF.

This clone was seen more than once but under ten times. V is TRBV15 and J is TRBJ2-1; unclear D gene. The V gene's germline CDR1 is LNHNV and CDR2 YYDKDF (reference sequence). This CDR3 contains 11 residues. V shed 8 bases and J shed 10 bases, with 12 bases lying between them. The CDR3 here is CATGHPREQFF. For the CDR3, the DNA is TGTGCCACCGGCCACCCCAGGGAGCAGTTCTTC.

The J gene is TRBJ2-1, the V gene TRBV6-4, with TRBD2 matching over 12 bases. The J segment lost 8 bases and the V segment lost 0 bases, leaving 2 bases of the junction unmatched. Germline values: CDR1 MRHNA, CDR2 SNTAGT. This CDR3 has 15 residues. CDR3 in amino acids: CASSDSLAGGDEQFF. CDR3 nucleotides: TGTGCCAGCAGTGACTCGCTAGCGGGAGGGGATGAGCAGTTCTTC.

This clone was detected a few times. The chain is built from TRBV7-3 and TRBJ2-7, with 8 bases matching TRBD1. Germline trimming cut 2 bases from V and 2 bases from J; bases unmatched to any gene: 2. Germline V gives CDR1 SGHTA, CDR2 FQGTGA. CDR3 size: 14 residues. In DNA form, the CDR3 reads TGTGCCAGCAGCTTACAACAGGGGGCCTACGAGCAGTACTTC. It encodes CASSLQQGAYEQYF.

The genes are TRBV19 and TRBJ1-1; TRBD1 agrees at 10 bases. The CDR3 spans 16 residues. The junction had 5 bases not matched to a gene; V was cut back by 3 bases and J by 1 base. In germline, CDR1 is LNHDA, CDR2 SQIVND (reference sequence). CDR3 in DNA: TGTGCCAGTAGTATGGGGACAGGGGCCCCGAACACTGAAGCTTTCTTT. It yields the protein CASSMGTGAPNTEAFF.